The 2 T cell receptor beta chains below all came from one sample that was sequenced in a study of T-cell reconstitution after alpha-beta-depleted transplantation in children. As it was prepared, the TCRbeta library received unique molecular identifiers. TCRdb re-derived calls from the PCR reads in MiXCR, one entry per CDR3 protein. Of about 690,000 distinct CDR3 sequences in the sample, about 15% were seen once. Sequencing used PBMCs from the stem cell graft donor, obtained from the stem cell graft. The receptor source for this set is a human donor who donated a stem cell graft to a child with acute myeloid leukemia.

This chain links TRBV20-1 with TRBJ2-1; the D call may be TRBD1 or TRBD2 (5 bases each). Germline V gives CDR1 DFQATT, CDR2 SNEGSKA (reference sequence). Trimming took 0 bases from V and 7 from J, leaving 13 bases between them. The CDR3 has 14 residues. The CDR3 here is CSARERRGLNEQFF. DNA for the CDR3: TGCAGTGCTAGAGAACGCCGGGGCCTGAATGAGCAGTTCTTC.

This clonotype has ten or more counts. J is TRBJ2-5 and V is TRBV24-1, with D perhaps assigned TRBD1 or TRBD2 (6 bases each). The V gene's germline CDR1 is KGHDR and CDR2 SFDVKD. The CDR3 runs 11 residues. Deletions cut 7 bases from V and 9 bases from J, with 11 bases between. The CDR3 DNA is TGTGCCACCAGCCCTGGGGGGCCCCAGTACTTC. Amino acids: CATSPGGPQYF.